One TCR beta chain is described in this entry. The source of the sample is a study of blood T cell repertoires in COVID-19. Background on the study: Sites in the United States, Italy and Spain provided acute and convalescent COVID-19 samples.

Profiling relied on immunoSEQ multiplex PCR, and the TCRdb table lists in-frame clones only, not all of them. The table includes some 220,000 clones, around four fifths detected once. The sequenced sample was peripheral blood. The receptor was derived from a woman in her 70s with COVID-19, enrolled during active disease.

The CDR3 nucleotides are TGTGCCAGCTCACAGCGACAGGCTAACACCGGGGAGCTGTTTTTT. This encodes CASSQRQANTGELFF. V usage is TRBV18 and J usage is TRBJ2-2; D may be TRBD1 (6 bases). The CDR3 is 15 amino acids. The germline CDR1 and CDR2 sequences are KGHSH and LQKENI. The V end lost 4 bases, the J end lost 2 bases, and 11 bases lay between the germline ends.